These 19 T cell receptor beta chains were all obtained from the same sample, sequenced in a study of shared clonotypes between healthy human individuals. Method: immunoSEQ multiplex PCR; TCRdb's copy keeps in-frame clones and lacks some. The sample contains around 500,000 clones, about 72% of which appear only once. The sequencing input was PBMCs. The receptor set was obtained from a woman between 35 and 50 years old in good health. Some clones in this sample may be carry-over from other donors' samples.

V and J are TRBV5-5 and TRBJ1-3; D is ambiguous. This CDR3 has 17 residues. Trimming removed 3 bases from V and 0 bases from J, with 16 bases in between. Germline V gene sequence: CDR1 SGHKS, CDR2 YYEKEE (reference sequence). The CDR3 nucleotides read TGTGCCAGCAGCTCTACCCTGGATGGCACCTCTGGAAACACCATATATTTT. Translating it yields CASSSTLDGTSGNTIYF.

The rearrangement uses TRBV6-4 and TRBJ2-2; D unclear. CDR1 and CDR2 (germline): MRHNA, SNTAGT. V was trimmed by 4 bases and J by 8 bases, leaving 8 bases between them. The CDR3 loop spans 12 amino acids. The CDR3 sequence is CASSGDSGELFF. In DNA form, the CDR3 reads TGTGCCAGCAGTGGGGATTCGGGGGAGCTGTTTTTT.

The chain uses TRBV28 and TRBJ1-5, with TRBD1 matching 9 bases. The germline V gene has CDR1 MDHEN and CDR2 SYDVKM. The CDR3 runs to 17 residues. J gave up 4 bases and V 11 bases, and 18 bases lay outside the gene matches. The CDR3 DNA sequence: TGTGCCTCCGTACCCGGGACAGGGACATGGACGAATCAGCCCCAGCATTTT. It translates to CASVPGTGTWTNQPQHF. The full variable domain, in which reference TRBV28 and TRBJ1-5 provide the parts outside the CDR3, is DVKVTQSSRYLVKRTGEKVFLECVQDMDHENMFWYRQDPGLGLRLIYFSYDVKMKEKGDIPEGYSVSREKKERFSLILESASTNQTSMYLCASVPGTGTWTNQPQHFGDGTRLSIL.

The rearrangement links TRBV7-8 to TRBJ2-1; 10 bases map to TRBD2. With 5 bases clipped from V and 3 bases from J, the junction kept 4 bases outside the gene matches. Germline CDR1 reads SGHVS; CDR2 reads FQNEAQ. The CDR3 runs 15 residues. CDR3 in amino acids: CASSKLAGHYNEQFF. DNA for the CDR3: TGTGCCAGCAGCAAACTAGCGGGGCACTACAATGAGCAGTTCTTC.

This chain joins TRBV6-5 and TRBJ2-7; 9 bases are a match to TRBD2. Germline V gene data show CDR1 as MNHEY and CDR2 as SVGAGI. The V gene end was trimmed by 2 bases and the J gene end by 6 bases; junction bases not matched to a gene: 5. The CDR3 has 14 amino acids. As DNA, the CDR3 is TGTGCCAGCAGTTACCTAGCGGGATCGTCCGAGCAGTACTTC. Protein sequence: CASSYLAGSSEQYF.

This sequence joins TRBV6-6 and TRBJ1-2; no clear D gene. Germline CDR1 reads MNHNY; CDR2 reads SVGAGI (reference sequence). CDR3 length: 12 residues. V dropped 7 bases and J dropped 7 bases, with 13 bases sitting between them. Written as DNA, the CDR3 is TGTGCCAGCAAACCCTCGGAGGGTGGCTACACCTTC. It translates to CASKPSEGGYTF.

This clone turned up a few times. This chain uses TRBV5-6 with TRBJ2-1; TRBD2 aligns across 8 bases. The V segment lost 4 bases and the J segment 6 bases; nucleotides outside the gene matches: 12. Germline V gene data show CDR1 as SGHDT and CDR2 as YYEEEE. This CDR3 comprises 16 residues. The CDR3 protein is CASSPVGRASVNEQFF. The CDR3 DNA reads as TGTGCCAGCAGCCCGGTCGGGAGGGCCTCCGTCAATGAGCAGTTCTTC.

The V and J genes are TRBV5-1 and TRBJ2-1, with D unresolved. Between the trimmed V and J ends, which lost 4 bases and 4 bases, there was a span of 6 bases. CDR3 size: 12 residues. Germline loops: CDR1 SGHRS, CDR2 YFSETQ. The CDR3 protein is CASSQSYNEQFF. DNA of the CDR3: TGCGCCAGCAGCCAGAGTTACAATGAGCAGTTCTTC.

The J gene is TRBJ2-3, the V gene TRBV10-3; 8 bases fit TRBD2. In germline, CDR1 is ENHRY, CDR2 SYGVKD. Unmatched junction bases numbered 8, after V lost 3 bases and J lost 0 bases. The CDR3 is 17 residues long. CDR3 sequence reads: CAISETSRGGSTDTQYF. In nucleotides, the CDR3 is TGTGCCATCAGTGAAACCTCCCGGGGGGGAAGCACAGATACGCAGTATTTT.

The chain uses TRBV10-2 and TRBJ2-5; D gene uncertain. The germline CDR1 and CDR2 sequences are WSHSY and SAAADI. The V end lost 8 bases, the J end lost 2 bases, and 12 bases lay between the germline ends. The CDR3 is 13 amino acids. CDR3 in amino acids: CASSPGYQETQYF. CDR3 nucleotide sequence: TGCGCCAGCTCCCCCGGTTATCAAGAGACCCAGTACTTC.

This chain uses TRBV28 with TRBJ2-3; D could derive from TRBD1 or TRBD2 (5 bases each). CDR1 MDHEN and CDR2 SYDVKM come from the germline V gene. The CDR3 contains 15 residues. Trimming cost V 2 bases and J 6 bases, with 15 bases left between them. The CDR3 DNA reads TGTGCCAGCAGTTTAATGGGGACCCTGGGTGATACGCAGTATTTT. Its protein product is CASSLMGTLGDTQYF.

CDR3 loop: CASSARRVYEQYF. As DNA, the CDR3 is TGTGCCAGCAGTGCCCGGAGGGTTTACGAGCAGTACTTC. This chain uses TRBV2 with TRBJ2-7; D may be TRBD2 (6 bases). Looked up from germline, CDR1 is SNHLY and CDR2 is FYNNEI. The germline V and J ends were trimmed by 4 bases and 4 bases, with 11 bases remaining between them. CDR3 size: 13 residues.

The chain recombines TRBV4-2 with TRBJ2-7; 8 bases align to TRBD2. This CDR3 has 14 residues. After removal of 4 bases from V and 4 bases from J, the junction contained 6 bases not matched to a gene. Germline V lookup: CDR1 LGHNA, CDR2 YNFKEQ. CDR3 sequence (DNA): TGTGCCAGCAGCCTAACAGCGGGAGAATACGAGCAGTACTTC. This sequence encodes CASSLTAGEYEQYF.

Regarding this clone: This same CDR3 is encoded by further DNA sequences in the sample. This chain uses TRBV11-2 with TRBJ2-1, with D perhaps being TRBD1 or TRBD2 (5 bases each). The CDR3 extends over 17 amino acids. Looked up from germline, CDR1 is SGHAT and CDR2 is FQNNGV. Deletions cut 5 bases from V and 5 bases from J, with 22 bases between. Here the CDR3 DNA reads TGTGCCAGCAGCCTCCTCGGACCCGGGGCCTCGGACAATGAGCAGTTCTTC. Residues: CASSLLGPGASDNEQFF.

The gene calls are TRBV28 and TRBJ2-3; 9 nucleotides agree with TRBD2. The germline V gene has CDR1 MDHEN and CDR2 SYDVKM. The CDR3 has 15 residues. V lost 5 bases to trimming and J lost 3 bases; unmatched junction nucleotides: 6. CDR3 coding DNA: TGTGCCAGCAGTCCTAGGGCGGGAGGGACAGATACGCAGTATTTT. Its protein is CASSPRAGGTDTQYF.

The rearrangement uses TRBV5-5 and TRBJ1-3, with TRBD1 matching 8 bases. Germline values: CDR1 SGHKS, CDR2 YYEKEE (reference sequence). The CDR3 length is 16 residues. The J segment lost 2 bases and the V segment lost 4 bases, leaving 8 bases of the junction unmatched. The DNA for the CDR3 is TGTGCCAGCAGCCTCGACAGGGGTGGAACTGGAAACACCATATATTTT. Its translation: CASSLDRGGTGNTIYF.

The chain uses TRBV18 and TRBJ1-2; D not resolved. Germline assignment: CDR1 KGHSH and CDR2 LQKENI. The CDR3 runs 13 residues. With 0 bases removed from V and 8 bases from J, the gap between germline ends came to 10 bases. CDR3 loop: CASSPPERVGYTF. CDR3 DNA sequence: TGTGCCAGCTCACCACCGGAGCGTGTCGGCTACACCTTC.

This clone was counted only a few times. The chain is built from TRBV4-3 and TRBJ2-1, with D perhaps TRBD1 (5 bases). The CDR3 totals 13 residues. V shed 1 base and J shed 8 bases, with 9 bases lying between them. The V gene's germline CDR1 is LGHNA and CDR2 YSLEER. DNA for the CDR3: TGCGCCAGCAGCCAAGGTACAGGCTATGAGCAGTTCTTC. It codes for CASSQGTGYEQFF.

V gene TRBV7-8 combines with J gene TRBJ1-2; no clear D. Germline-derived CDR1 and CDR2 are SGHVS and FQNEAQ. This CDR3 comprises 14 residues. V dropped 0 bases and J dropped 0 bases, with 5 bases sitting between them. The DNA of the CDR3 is TGTGCCAGCAGCTTAGCAGCCTCTAACTATGGCTACACCTTC. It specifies CASSLAASNYGYTF.